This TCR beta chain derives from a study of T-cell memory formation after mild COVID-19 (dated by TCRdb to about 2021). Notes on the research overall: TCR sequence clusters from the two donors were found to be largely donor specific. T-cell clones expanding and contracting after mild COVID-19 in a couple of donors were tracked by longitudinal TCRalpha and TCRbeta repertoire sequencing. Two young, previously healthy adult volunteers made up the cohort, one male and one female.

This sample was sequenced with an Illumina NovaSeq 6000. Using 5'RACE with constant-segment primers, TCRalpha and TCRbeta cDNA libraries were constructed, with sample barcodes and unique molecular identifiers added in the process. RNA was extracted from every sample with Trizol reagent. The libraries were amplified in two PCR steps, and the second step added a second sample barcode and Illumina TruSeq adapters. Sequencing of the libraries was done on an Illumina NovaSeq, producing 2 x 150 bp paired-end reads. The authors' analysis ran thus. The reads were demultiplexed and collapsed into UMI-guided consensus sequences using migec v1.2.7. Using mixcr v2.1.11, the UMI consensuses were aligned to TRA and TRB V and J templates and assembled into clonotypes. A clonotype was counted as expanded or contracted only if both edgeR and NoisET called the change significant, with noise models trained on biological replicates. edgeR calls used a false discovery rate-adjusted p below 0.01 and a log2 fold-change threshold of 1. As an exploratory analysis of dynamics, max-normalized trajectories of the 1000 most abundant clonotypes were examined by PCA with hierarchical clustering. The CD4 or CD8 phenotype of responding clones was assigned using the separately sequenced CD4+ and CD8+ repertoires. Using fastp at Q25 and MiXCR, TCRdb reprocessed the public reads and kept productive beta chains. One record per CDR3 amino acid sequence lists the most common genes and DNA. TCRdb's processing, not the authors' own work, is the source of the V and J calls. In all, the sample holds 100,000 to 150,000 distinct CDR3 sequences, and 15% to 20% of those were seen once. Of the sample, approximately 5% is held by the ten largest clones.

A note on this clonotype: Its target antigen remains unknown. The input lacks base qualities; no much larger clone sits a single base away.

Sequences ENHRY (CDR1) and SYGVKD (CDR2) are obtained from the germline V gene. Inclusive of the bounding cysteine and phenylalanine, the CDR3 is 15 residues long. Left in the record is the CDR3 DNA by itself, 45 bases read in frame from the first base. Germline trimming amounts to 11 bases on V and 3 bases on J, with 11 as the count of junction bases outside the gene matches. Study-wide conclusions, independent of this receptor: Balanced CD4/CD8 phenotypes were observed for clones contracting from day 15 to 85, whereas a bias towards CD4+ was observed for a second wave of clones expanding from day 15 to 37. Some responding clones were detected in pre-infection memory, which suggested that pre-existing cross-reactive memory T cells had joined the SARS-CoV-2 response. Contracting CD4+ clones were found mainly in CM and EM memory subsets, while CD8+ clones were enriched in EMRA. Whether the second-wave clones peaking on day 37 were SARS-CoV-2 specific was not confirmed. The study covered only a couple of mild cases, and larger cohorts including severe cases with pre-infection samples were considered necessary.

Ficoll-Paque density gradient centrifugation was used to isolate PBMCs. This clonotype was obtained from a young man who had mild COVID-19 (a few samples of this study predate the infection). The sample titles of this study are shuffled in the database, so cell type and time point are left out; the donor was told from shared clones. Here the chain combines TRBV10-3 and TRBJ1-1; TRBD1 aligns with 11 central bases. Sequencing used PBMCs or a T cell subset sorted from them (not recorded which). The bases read TGTGCCGCCAGAACCCCGGGACAGGGGGACACTGAAGCTTTCTTT. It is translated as CAARTPGQGDTEAFF.